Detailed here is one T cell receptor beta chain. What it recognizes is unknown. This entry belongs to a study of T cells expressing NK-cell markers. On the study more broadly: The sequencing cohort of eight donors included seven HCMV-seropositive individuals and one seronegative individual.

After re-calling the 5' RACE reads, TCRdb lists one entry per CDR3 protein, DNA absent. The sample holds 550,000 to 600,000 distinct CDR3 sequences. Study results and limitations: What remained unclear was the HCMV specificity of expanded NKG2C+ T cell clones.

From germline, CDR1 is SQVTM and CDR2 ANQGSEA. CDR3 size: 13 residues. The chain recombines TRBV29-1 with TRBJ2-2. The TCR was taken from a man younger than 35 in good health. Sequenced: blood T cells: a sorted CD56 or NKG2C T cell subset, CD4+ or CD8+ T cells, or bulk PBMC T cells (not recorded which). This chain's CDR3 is CSAESAATGELFF.